The 32 T cell receptor beta chains reported below all come from one sample, sequenced in a study of blood T cell repertoires in COVID-19. Sequencing used immunoSEQ multiplex PCR; TCRdb keeps in-frame clones, though not all of them. The top ten hold around 1.2% of the sample, which has 210,000 or so clones, about 90% seen once. Sequenced: peripheral blood. Receptors were obtained from a man aged 25 to 45 with acute or convalescent COVID-19.

Regarding this clone: At one of its ends the junction is not consistent with the germline gene, which may arise from a read error. Other DNA sequences within the sample encode an identical CDR3. The rearrangement joins TRBV7-8 to TRBJ2-4; D is possibly TRBD1 (6 bases). Germline CDR1 is SGHVS and CDR2 is FQNEAQ. This CDR3 is 18 amino acids long. In DNA form, the CDR3 reads TGTGCCAGCAGCTTAATTACCGCGTCGGTATCCGGTGGGGGACACTACTACTTT. Translated, it gives CASSLITASVSGGGHYYF. The entire variable domain, with the rest obtained from reference TRBV7-8 and TRBJ2-4, is as follows: GAGVSQSPRYKVAKRGQDVALRCDPISGHVSLFWYQQALGQGPEFLTYFQNEAQLDKSGLPSDRFFAERPEGSVSTLKIQRTQQEDSAVYLCASSLITASVSGGGHYYFGAGTRLSVL.

The genes are TRBV11-2 and TRBJ2-7; D gene uncertain. The V and J ends lost 5 bases and 2 bases respectively, with 16 bases between them. Germline CDR1 and CDR2: SGHAT and FQNNGV. This CDR3 contains 15 residues. The CDR3 region has the DNA TGTGCCAGCAGCCCTTACTCCCGACTTACCTACGAGCAGTACTTC. This sequence encodes CASSPYSRLTYEQYF.

This clone was seen just once. This rearrangement joins TRBV7-9 to TRBJ1-5; no clear D. The CDR3 has 14 amino acids. CDR1 and CDR2 from the germline V gene are SEHNR and FQNEAQ (reference sequence). The V end was cut by 2 bases, the J end by 4 bases, with 9 bases between. CDR3 loop: CASSLTSGNQPQHF. CDR3 sequence (DNA): TGTGCCAGCAGCTTAACCTCAGGAAATCAGCCCCAGCATTTT.

The chain is built from TRBV30 and TRBJ1-5; the D is unclear. The ends were cut back, 5 bases at V and 4 bases at J, with 6 bases in the middle. The CDR3 consists of 11 residues. CDR1 is GTSNPN and CDR2 is SVGIG in the germline V gene (reference sequence). In DNA, the CDR3 is TGTGCCTGGGGCCTGAATCAGCCCCAGCATTTT. Protein sequence: CAWGLNQPQHF.

The chain is built from TRBV2 and TRBJ1-1, with D possibly being TRBD1 (5 bases). CDR3 size: 13 residues. V lost 5 bases to trimming and J lost 1 base, with 8 bases between them. Germline CDR1 SNHLY, CDR2 FYNNEI. DNA for the CDR3: TGTGCCAGCAGTTTGACAGAGAACACTGAAGCTTTCTTT. It encodes CASSLTENTEAFF. Full variable domain (rest looked up from reference TRBV2 and TRBJ1-1): EPEVTQTPSHQVTQMGQEVILRCVPISNHLYFYWYRQILGQKVEFLVSFYNNEISEKSEIFDDQFSVERPDGSNFTLKIRSTKLEDSAMYFCASSLTENTEAFFGQGTRLTVV.

The rearrangement joins TRBV30 to TRBJ2-1, with 8 bases identical to TRBD1. CDR1 and CDR2 (germline): GTSNPN, SVGIG (reference sequence). This CDR3 spans 13 amino acids. Unmatched junction bases numbered 9, after V lost 5 bases and J lost 9 bases. The CDR3 nucleotides read TGTGCCTGGGATCAGGGGGCGCAGAGTGAGCAGTTCTTC. It is translated as CAWDQGAQSEQFF.

This sequence joins TRBV9 and TRBJ2-2, with 12 bases that match TRBD2. After removal of 0 bases from V and 8 bases from J, the junction contained 8 bases not matched to a gene. This CDR3 region has 17 residues. Germline V CDR1 and CDR2: SGDLS, YYNGEE. The CDR3, as DNA: TGTGCCAGCAGCGTAGGACTAGCGGGAGTCACCGGAGGGGAGCTGTTTTTT. It codes for CASSVGLAGVTGGELFF.

This chain uses TRBV30 with TRBJ2-1; D is unclear. The CDR3 spans 11 residues. Deletions cut 3 bases from V and 4 bases from J, with 4 bases between. In germline, CDR1 is GTSNPN, CDR2 SVGIG (reference sequence). The CDR3 DNA sequence: TGTGCCTGGAGCCCGTACAATGAGCAGTTCTTC. It encodes CAWSPYNEQFF.

The chain recombines TRBV6-1 with TRBJ2-7; D remains unclear. CDR1 is MNHNS, CDR2 SASEGT, per germline. CDR3 length: 14 amino acids. V was shortened by 1 base and J by 3 bases, with 10 bases between the two germline ends. CDR3 DNA: TGTGCCAGCAGTGAAGGACAAGGCCACTACGAGCAGTACTTC. This sequence encodes CASSEGQGHYEQYF.

The chain links TRBV14 to TRBJ2-3; D is perhaps TRBD1 (5 bases). Trimming pared 1 base from V and 4 bases from J, leaving 18 bases between. There are 17 residues in the CDR3. Germline V gene sequence: CDR1 SGHDN, CDR2 FVKESK. The CDR3 coding sequence is TGTGCCAGCAGCCAAGTAACCGGACACCCTGGCGCAGATACGCAGTATTTT. Amino acid sequence: CASSQVTGHPGADTQYF.

V is TRBV5-1 and J is TRBJ1-2, with D hard to call. The CDR3 extends over 14 amino acids. Germline CDR1 and CDR2: SGHRS and YFSETQ. Trimming left V 0 bases short and J 2 bases short, with 8 bases between. Here the CDR3 DNA reads TGCGCCAGCAGCTTGGACAGCACAAACTATGGCTACACCTTC. Residues: CASSLDSTNYGYTF.

In its sample, this clone was seen once. This rearrangement joins TRBV7-9 to TRBJ1-2; unclear D gene. The ends were cut back, 6 bases at V and 7 bases at J, with 21 bases in the middle. CDR1 is SEHNR, CDR2 FQNEAQ, per germline (reference sequence). CDR3 length: 15 amino acids. The CDR3 loop is CASSSLLTPLFGYTF. In nucleotides, the CDR3 is TGTGCCAGCAGTTCGTTACTAACTCCCCTATTTGGCTACACCTTC.

The genes are TRBV9 and TRBJ1-4; D possibly corresponds to TRBD1 (6 bases). V lost 4 bases to trimming and J lost 8 bases, with 18 bases between them. This CDR3 contains 15 residues. The germline CDR1 and CDR2 sequences are SGDLS and YYNGEE. The chain's CDR3 is CASSKYRATGEKLFF. CDR3 nucleotide sequence: TGTGCCAGCAGCAAGTACAGGGCCACTGGGGAAAAACTGTTTTTT.

V and J are TRBV5-1 and TRBJ1-1; the D gene is possibly TRBD1 (6 bases). Trimming took off 0 bases at V and 11 bases at J, with 14 bases between the two ends. The germline CDR1 and CDR2 sequences are SGHRS and YFSETQ. The CDR3 runs to 13 residues. CDR3 protein: CASSLVAGDDAFF. The CDR3 DNA is TGCGCCAGCAGCTTGGTGGCAGGGGATGACGCTTTCTTT.

The rearrangement joins TRBV11-2 to TRBJ2-1, with a tentative D call TRBD2 (5 bases). Germline V lookup: CDR1 SGHAT, CDR2 FQNNGV. Trimming stripped 3 bases from V and 2 bases from J, with 11 bases between. The CDR3 totals 15 residues. The CDR3 nucleotides read TGTGCCAGCAGCTTCAGTGGGAGCACCTACAATGAGCAGTTCTTC. Translation: CASSFSGSTYNEQFF.

The V gene is TRBV19, the J gene TRBJ1-5; 7 bases are a match to TRBD1. V dropped 6 bases and J dropped 4; count of bases not matched to a gene: 9. Germline lookup yields CDR1 LNHDA and CDR2 SQIVND (reference sequence). The CDR3 totals 15 residues. CDR3 DNA sequence: TGTGCCAGTAGGAAGGACAGGTCTGGAAATCAGCCCCAGCATTTT. Translated: CASRKDRSGNQPQHF.

V gene TRBV28 combines with J gene TRBJ1-1; maybe TRBD1 (5 bases). The CDR3 runs to 17 residues. Germline CDR1 reads MDHEN; CDR2 reads SYDVKM. The V and J ends lost 8 bases and 1 base respectively, with 23 bases between them. CDR3: CASYQGVGAGGNTEAFF. The CDR3 bases are TGTGCCAGCTATCAGGGCGTAGGGGCCGGGGGGAACACTGAAGCTTTCTTT.

The chain is built from TRBV6-5 and TRBJ2-5; the D gene is possibly TRBD2 (7 bases). The V end lost 4 bases, the J end lost 5 bases, and 17 bases lay between the germline ends. The germline V gene has CDR1 MNHEY and CDR2 SVGAGI. The CDR3 is 15 residues long. The CDR3 loop reads CASSLGGGGGETQYF. The DNA of the CDR3 is TGTGCCAGCAGTTTGGGAGGGGGAGGTGGTGAGACCCAGTACTTC.

The J gene is TRBJ1-5, the V gene TRBV19, with 9 bases fitting TRBD1. After removal of 8 bases from V and 7 bases from J, the junction contained 15 bases not matched to a gene. Per the germline V gene, CDR1 is LNHDA and CDR2 is SQIVND (reference sequence). The CDR3 sequence is 16 residues long. CDR3 loop: CASLSPPGQGMQPQHF. The CDR3 nucleotides read TGTGCCAGTTTGTCCCCACCGGGACAGGGAATGCAGCCCCAGCATTTT.

The chain is built from TRBV13 and TRBJ2-7, with a weak D call TRBD2 (7 bases). The germline gives CDR1 PRHDT, CDR2 FYEKMQ (reference sequence). CDR3 size: 15 residues. The ends were cut back, 0 bases at V and 6 bases at J, with 15 bases in the middle. The CDR3 loop is CASSLGRGAGVEQYF. In DNA, the CDR3 is TGTGCCAGCAGCTTAGGCCGGGGGGCAGGGGTCGAGCAGTACTTC.

The count of this clone is one. The V gene is TRBV3-1 (or the pseudogene TRBV3-2), the J gene TRBJ2-1; 11 bases align to TRBD2. Germline V CDR1 and CDR2: LGHDT, YNNKEL (reference sequence). CDR3 size: 17 residues. J lost 4 bases, V lost 4 bases, and 9 bases had no gene match. The CDR3 nucleotides read TGTGCCAGCAGCCGAGCGCCGGGGACTAGCGGATACAATGAGCAGTTCTTC. Protein: CASSRAPGTSGYNEQFF.

This clone was picked up one time. The V gene is TRBV6-6, the J gene TRBJ2-1; D not certain. The CDR3 has 14 residues. Trimming shortened V by 5 bases and J by 8 bases, and 16 bases separated the two germline ends. Germline V CDR1 and CDR2: MNHNY, SVGAGI (reference sequence). The CDR3: CASSAQAGEDEQFF. DNA of the CDR3: TGTGCCAGCAGTGCTCAGGCCGGTGAAGATGAGCAGTTCTTC.

The table lists this clone with a count of one. The J gene is TRBJ1-2, the V gene TRBV28, with 8 nucleotides matching TRBD1. Germline V gene lookup returns CDR1 MDHEN and CDR2 SYDVKM. The CDR3 is 14 residues long. The V segment lost 6 bases and the J segment 4 bases; nucleotides outside the gene matches: 7. Written as DNA, the CDR3 is TGTGCCAGCAGACCGGGACAGGTGGCCTATGGCTACACCTTC. This codes for CASRPGQVAYGYTF.

The chain uses TRBV10-2 and TRBJ2-3; 10 bases fit TRBD1. The J segment lost 2 bases and the V segment lost 1 base, leaving 3 bases of the junction unmatched. CDR1 and CDR2 (germline): WSHSY, SAAADI. The CDR3 extends over 16 amino acids. The CDR3 DNA follows: TGCGCCAGCAGTGAGTGGGACAGGGGATTCACAGATACGCAGTATTTT. Its translation: CASSEWDRGFTDTQYF.

The chain is built from TRBV19 and TRBJ1-1; D uncertain. Per the germline V gene, CDR1 is LNHDA and CDR2 is SQIVND (reference sequence). This CDR3 contains 15 residues. V lost 3 bases and J 0 bases, leaving 11 bases between the germline ends. Written as DNA, the CDR3 is TGTGCCAGTAGTATTGGTGTTACAGTGAACACTGAAGCTTTCTTT. Encoded protein: CASSIGVTVNTEAFF.

This clone occurred once. In nucleotides, the CDR3 is TGTGCCAGCAGGATTGGACCGGGAGATTTCTACACCTTC. This translates into CASRIGPGDFYTF. The chain employs TRBV3-1 (or the pseudogene TRBV3-2) and TRBJ1-2; D gene uncertain. The CDR3 length is 13 residues. Germline lookup yields CDR1 LGHDT and CDR2 YNNKEL (reference sequence). V was pared by 6 bases and J by 10 bases, with 18 bases between.

The CDR3 protein is CASSLEAGRGETQYF. Written as DNA, the CDR3 is TGTGCCAGCAGCTTGGAGGCAGGGCGAGGAGAGACCCAGTACTTC. The chain recombines TRBV5-4 with TRBJ2-5; D is possibly TRBD1 (5 bases). Trimming shortened V by 0 bases and J by 4 bases, and 13 bases separated the two germline ends. This CDR3 has 15 residues. Per the germline V gene, CDR1 is SGHNT and CDR2 is YYREEE (reference sequence).

The chain combines TRBV29-1 with TRBJ2-3, with 7 bases aligning to TRBD1. Germline V CDR1 and CDR2: SQVTM, ANQGSEA. The CDR3 length is 13 residues. V trimming: 5 bases; J trimming: 4 bases; junction bases outside the gene matches: 6. The CDR3 loop is CSVKGQGADTQYF. CDR3 bases: TGCAGCGTTAAGGGGCAGGGGGCAGATACGCAGTATTTT.

The V and J genes are TRBV29-1 and TRBJ2-7; TRBD2 might be the D (5 bases). From germline, CDR1 is SQVTM and CDR2 ANQGSEA. Trimming removed 3 bases from V and 0 bases from J, with 6 bases in between. The CDR3 covers 12 residues. As DNA, the CDR3 is TGCAGCGTTGAGGCGGGCTCCTACGAGCAGTACTTC. It specifies CSVEAGSYEQYF.

The rearrangement links TRBV29-1 to TRBJ1-1; TRBD1 matches at 7 bases. The germline gives CDR1 SQVTM, CDR2 ANQGSEA. V trimming: 7 bases; J trimming: 3 bases; junction bases outside the gene matches: 2. CDR3 length: 11 amino acids. DNA for the CDR3: TGCAGCGGGGACAGCTACACTGAAGCTTTCTTT. The encoded protein is CSGDSYTEAFF.

The chain couples TRBV5-1 to TRBJ2-3, with D possibly matching TRBD2 (6 bases). The ends were cut back, 0 bases at V and 2 bases at J, with 13 bases in the middle. The CDR3 sequence is 16 residues long. Germline V gene lookup returns CDR1 SGHRS and CDR2 YFSETQ. CDR3 loop: CASSLEGGRLTDTQYF. DNA of the CDR3: TGCGCCAGCAGCTTGGAGGGAGGACGTCTCACAGATACGCAGTATTTT. Together with reference TRBV5-1 and TRBJ2-3, the CDR3 gives the full variable domain: KAGVTQTPRYLIKTRGQQVTLSCSPISGHRSVSWYQQTPGQGLQFLFEYFSETQRNKGNFPGRFSGRQFSNSRSEMNVSTLELGDSALYLCASSLEGGRLTDTQYFGPGTRLTVL.

V is TRBV6-5 and J is TRBJ2-5, with D hard to call. From germline, CDR1 is MNHEY and CDR2 SVGAGI. Trimming left V 5 bases short and J 4 bases short, with 11 bases between. There are 13 residues in the CDR3. CDR3 nucleotides: TGTGCCAGCAGTACGACAAAGCCAGAGACCCAGTACTTC. It specifies CASSTTKPETQYF.